These 20 T cell receptor beta chains came from one sample sequenced in a study of blood T cells in healthy people across ages. Primed by a sample-barcoded 5' primer and a J-beta primer mix, a second PCR proceeded for about 7 to 11 cycles. MiXCR, run by TCRdb on the 5' RACE reads, gives a single entry per CDR3 protein. The table lists around 940,000 distinct CDR3 sequences, 51% of them singletons, with about a fifth in the top ten. Source material: blood. These receptors all stem from an older woman in good health.

This chain joins TRBV6-2 or TRBV6-3 and TRBJ2-1; 8 bases line up with TRBD2. The CDR3 has 15 amino acids. Germline CDR1 and CDR2: MNHEY and SVGEGT. V shed 5 bases, J shed 4 bases, and the junction held 7 bases outside the gene matches. CDR3 protein: CASSPPGGAYNEQFF. DNA for the CDR3: TGTGCCAGCAGTCCCCCCGGGGGGGCTTACAATGAGCAGTTCTTC.

CDR3 in amino acids: CSVARGYGDTEAFF. The CDR3 nucleotides read TGCAGCGTTGCTAGAGGGTATGGGGACACTGAAGCTTTCTTT. This sequence joins TRBV29-1 and TRBJ1-1; D uncertain. Germline V CDR1 and CDR2: SQVTM, ANQGSEA. Trimming removed 4 bases at V and 3 bases at J, with 15 bases between. This CDR3 is 14 amino acids long.

The J gene is TRBJ2-5, the V gene TRBV28; unclear D gene. CDR1 MDHEN and CDR2 SYDVKM come from the germline V gene. V lost 5 bases and J lost 7, with 14 bases in between. This CDR3 region has 13 residues. Here the CDR3 reads CASSLSYTPTQYF. The CDR3 DNA sequence: TGTGCCAGCAGTCTTTCCTACACCCCGACCCAGTACTTC.

This clonotype occurred a few times. The V and J genes are TRBV4-2 and TRBJ2-7, with 11 bases matching TRBD2. J was trimmed by 7 bases and V by 3 bases; bases with no gene match: 11. The CDR3 has 16 amino acids. Per the germline V gene, CDR1 is LGHNA and CDR2 is YNFKEQ. The CDR3 nucleotides read TGTGCCAGCAGCCAGGCTAGACTAGCGGGAACGCATGAGCAGTACTTC. Translation: CASSQARLAGTHEQYF.

This clonotype appeared a single time. The chain has TRBV12-3 or TRBV12-4 and TRBJ1-5, with 8 bases identical to TRBD1. Trimming removed 1 base from V and 7 bases from J; junction bases left unmatched: 6. CDR3 length equals 15 residues. CDR3 protein: CASSLGTGFGQPQHF. The CDR3 DNA follows: TGTGCCAGCAGTTTAGGGACAGGGTTTGGCCAGCCCCAGCATTTT.

The V and J genes are TRBV27 and TRBJ2-7; 10 bases are a match to TRBD2. This CDR3 contains 16 residues. J was trimmed by 7 bases and V by 5 bases; bases with no gene match: 14. Looked up from germline, CDR1 is MNHEY and CDR2 is SMNVEV (reference sequence). CDR3 loop: CASSTRLAGVRHEQYF. As DNA, the CDR3 is TGTGCCAGCAGTACCCGGCTAGCGGGAGTGAGACATGAGCAGTACTTC.

CDR3 residues: CASSYASGAYNEQYF. The CDR3 DNA follows: TGTGCCAGCAGTTACGCTAGCGGGGCCTACAATGAGCAGTACTTC. This sequence joins TRBV6-5 and TRBJ2-1; 9 nucleotides align to TRBD2. The end of the DNA fits TRBJ2-7 better, so the J call may be wrong. Looked up from germline, CDR1 is MNHEY and CDR2 is SVGAGI. The CDR3 totals 15 residues.

The sample holds a few counts of this clonotype. This chain links TRBV3-1 with TRBJ1-6; 7 nucleotides agree with TRBD1. The length of the CDR3 is 14 residues. The ends lost 5 bases at V and 5 bases at J; junction bases unmatched: 3. Germline V gives CDR1 LGHDT, CDR2 YNNKEL (reference sequence). For the CDR3, the DNA is TGTGCCAGCAGCTCGGACAGGAATAATTCACCCCTCCACTTT. The encoded protein is CASSSDRNNSPLHF. Full variable domain (rest looked up from reference TRBV3-1 and TRBJ1-6): DTAVSQTPKYLVTQMGNDKSIKCEQNLGHDTMYWYKQDSKKFLKIMFSYNNKELIINETVPNRFSPKSPDKAHLNLHINSLELGDSAVYFCASSSDRNNSPLHFGNGTRLTVT.

V and J are TRBV11-3 and TRBJ2-2; D might be TRBD2 (6 bases). Germline values: CDR1 SGHNT, CDR2 YENEEA. Trimming removed 0 bases at V and 3 bases at J, with 14 bases between. CDR3 size: 17 residues. The CDR3 region is CASSLDRRGVDTGELFF. The CDR3 region has the DNA TGTGCCAGCAGCTTAGATCGGCGGGGAGTAGACACCGGGGAGCTGTTTTTT.

The J gene is TRBJ1-1, the V gene TRBV6-2 or TRBV6-3; D is unresolved. Trimming pared 4 bases from V and 4 bases from J, leaving 7 bases between. Looked up from germline, CDR1 is MNHEY and CDR2 is SVGEGT. This CDR3 contains 12 residues. CDR3 region: CASSLGTTEAFF. The CDR3 nucleotides are TGTGCCAGCAGTTTGGGTACCACTGAAGCTTTCTTT.

V is TRBV2 and J is TRBJ2-3; weak D call: TRBD1 (5 bases). This CDR3 comprises 15 residues. The germline CDR1 and CDR2 sequences are SNHLY and FYNNEI. With 4 bases removed from V and 5 bases from J, the gap between germline ends came to 16 bases. CDR3 sequence (DNA): TGTGCCAGCAGTGCCCAGGGTTATGCCGGAGATACGCAGTATTTT. Translating gives CASSAQGYAGDTQYF.

This clonotype has just a few counts. This chain joins TRBV20-1 and TRBJ2-1; 7 nucleotides line up with TRBD2. J lost 1 base, V lost 2 bases, and 5 bases had no gene match. The CDR3 has 15 residues. Germline CDR1 and CDR2: DFQATT and SNEGSKA (reference sequence). Here the CDR3 reads CSARPGAGSYNEQFF. CDR3 in DNA: TGCAGTGCTAGACCGGGAGCGGGGTCCTACAATGAGCAGTTCTTC.

This chain uses TRBV7-8 with TRBJ2-7, with D possibly being TRBD1 (5 bases). Trimming removed 0 bases from V and 3 bases from J, with 12 bases in between. The CDR3 spans 15 residues. Germline V lookup: CDR1 SGHVS, CDR2 FQNEAQ. Here the CDR3 DNA reads TGTGCCAGCAGCTTAGCGGGGCTGAAGGGCTACGAGCAGTACTTC. Amino acid sequence: CASSLAGLKGYEQYF.

V gene TRBV24-1 combines with J gene TRBJ2-3; 9 bases fit TRBD2. The CDR3 totals 14 residues. With 6 bases clipped from V and 2 bases from J, the junction kept 2 bases outside the gene matches. CDR1 and CDR2 (germline): KGHDR, SFDVKD. The CDR3 sequence is CATSLAGTTDTQYF. DNA of the CDR3: TGTGCCACCAGTCTAGCGGGGACCACAGATACGCAGTATTTT.

The gene calls are TRBV20-1 and TRBJ2-1, with no clear D. V was cut by 6 bases and J by 3 bases, with 9 bases left in between. Looked up from germline, CDR1 is DFQATT and CDR2 is SNEGSKA (reference sequence). The CDR3 totals 12 residues. The CDR3 DNA sequence: TGCAGTGCCCGCTCTGGCTACAATGAGCAGTTCTTC. Protein sequence: CSARSGYNEQFF.

This clonotype was seen more than once but under ten times. This rearrangement joins TRBV7-9 to TRBJ2-7, with D uncertain. The V end lost 5 bases, the J end lost 2 bases, and 7 bases lay between the germline ends. Germline-derived CDR1 and CDR2 are SEHNR and FQNEAQ (reference sequence). The CDR3 has 12 residues. The CDR3: CASSRLTYEQYF. As DNA, the CDR3 is TGTGCCAGCAGCCGCCTTACCTACGAGCAGTACTTC.

V and J are TRBV5-8 and TRBJ2-1, with a weak D call TRBD1 (6 bases). This CDR3 comprises 15 residues. V lost 4 bases and J lost 6, with 17 bases in between. CDR1 is SGHTS and CDR2 is YDEGEE in the germline V gene. In DNA, the CDR3 is TGTGCCAGCAGCCTACAGGGAACGTACCCCAATGAGCAGTTCTTC. As protein: CASSLQGTYPNEQFF.

The chain uses TRBV5-6 and TRBJ2-1, with a possible D match to TRBD2 (6 bases). This CDR3 is 18 amino acids long. The V end lost 1 base, the J end lost 4 bases, and 21 bases lay between the germline ends. Germline CDR1 and CDR2: SGHDT and YYEEEE. As DNA, the CDR3 is TGTGCCAGCAGCTTGTGGATTAAGTCGGGAGTGAGGTACAATGAGCAGTTCTTC. Translating it yields CASSLWIKSGVRYNEQFF.

This clonotype was observed a handful of times. V usage is TRBV29-1 and J usage is TRBJ2-7; 7 bases line up with TRBD1. V dropped 5 bases and J dropped 4; count of bases not matched to a gene: 5. In germline, CDR1 is SQVTM, CDR2 ANQGSEA. The CDR3 spans 12 residues. The CDR3 coding sequence is TGCAGCGTTAGGGACAGCCAATACGAGCAGTACTTC. It codes for CSVRDSQYEQYF.

This chain connects TRBV5-1 to TRBJ2-3; 8 nucleotides align to TRBD2. Germline assignment: CDR1 SGHRS and CDR2 YFSETQ. The CDR3 covers 16 residues. Trimming removed 0 bases from V and 3 bases from J; junction bases left unmatched: 6. The CDR3 nucleotides are TGCGCCAGCAGCTTGGAAAGCGGGAGTAGGACAGATACGCAGTATTTT. Encoded protein: CASSLESGSRTDTQYF.